This is a list of T cell receptor beta chains from one sample in a study of T cell responses to AZD1222 COVID-19 vaccine. TCRdb keeps only in-frame clones here, not all; method: immunoSEQ multiplex PCR. Counted here are about 150,000 clones, approximately 88% occurring once; the ten biggest clones make up 3% to 4%. The sample in question was peripheral blood, obtained on day 0 of MenACWY control vaccination. These receptors all come from an adult in good health. CDR3s include the opening cysteine and the closing phenylalanine or tryptophan. D genes are given only for firm matches. A clone size is listed for some rows: how often the clone was seen (once, few, many), or a class if it is expanded.

CDR3 length: 19
V gene: TRBV9
D gene: TRBD1
clone size: many
J gene: TRBJ2-7
CDR3 protein: CASSGTFGSLGQGIHEQYF
CDR3 DNA: TGTGCCAGCAGCGGAACGTTTGGGAGTCTAGGACAGGGGATCCACGAGCAGTACTTC

CDR3 length: 15
V gene: TRBV27
D gene: .
clone size: .
J gene: TRBJ2-1
CDR3 protein: CASSLWGGFVNEQFF
CDR3 DNA: TGTGCCAGCAGTTTATGGGGGGGCTTCGTGAATGAGCAGTTCTTC

CDR3 length: 13
V gene: TRBV27
D gene: .
clone size: .
J gene: TRBJ2-7
CDR3 protein: CASSPWRGGEQYF
CDR3 DNA: TGTGCCAGCAGCCCTTGGAGGGGCGGCGAGCAGTACTTC

CDR3 length: 16
V gene: TRBV6-5
D gene: .
clone size: once
J gene: TRBJ2-7
CDR3 protein: CASSYTLAESSYEQYF
CDR3 DNA: TGTGCCAGCAGTTACACATTAGCGGAGAGCTCCTACGAGCAGTACTTC

CDR3 length: 16
V gene: TRBV7-9
D gene: TRBD1
clone size: .
J gene: TRBJ1-6
CDR3 protein: CASSFARDSNNSPLHF
CDR3 DNA: TGTGCCAGCAGCTTTGCCAGGGACAGCAATAATTCACCCCTCCACTTT

CDR3 length: 15
V gene: TRBV7-7
D gene: TRBD2
clone size: few
J gene: TRBJ2-3
CDR3 protein: CASSLGSGGTDTQYF
CDR3 DNA: TGTGCTAGCAGCCTGGGTAGCGGGGGCACAGATACGCAGTATTTT

CDR3 length: 14
V gene: TRBV19
D gene: .
clone size: .
J gene: TRBJ2-1
CDR3 protein: CASRGVEGRNEQFF
CDR3 DNA: TGTGCCAGTAGGGGGGTGGAGGGTCGGAATGAGCAGTTCTTC

CDR3 length: 13
V gene: TRBV29-1
D gene: .
clone size: .
J gene: TRBJ2-3
CDR3 protein: CSVETRGQGAQYF
CDR3 DNA: TGCAGCGTTGAAACGCGTGGGCAGGGCGCGCAGTATTTT

CDR3 length: 12
V gene: TRBV6-6
D gene: .
clone size: .
J gene: TRBJ2-7
CDR3 protein: CAIGAADHEQYF
CDR3 DNA: TGTGCCATAGGGGCCGCTGATCACGAGCAGTACTTC

CDR3 length: 15
V gene: TRBV6-5
D gene: .
clone size: .
J gene: TRBJ1-3
CDR3 protein: CASSYSWVGGGTIYF
CDR3 DNA: TGTGCCAGCAGTTACTCGTGGGTGGGAGGAGGCACCATATATTTT

CDR3 length: 16
V gene: TRBV6-1
D gene: TRBD2
clone size: .
J gene: TRBJ2-1
CDR3 protein: CASSDPGLAGFNEQFF
CDR3 DNA: TGTGCCAGCAGTGACCCGGGACTAGCGGGATTCAATGAGCAGTTCTTC

CDR3 length: 15
V gene: TRBV6-6
D gene: .
clone size: .
J gene: TRBJ2-7
CDR3 protein: CASTRSGGLSYEQYF
CDR3 DNA: TGTGCCAGCACCCGATCCGGGGGGCTCTCCTACGAGCAGTACTTC

CDR3 length: 16
V gene: TRBV6-5
D gene: .
clone size: .
J gene: TRBJ1-2
CDR3 protein: CASSYERGGAAAGYTF
CDR3 DNA: TGTGCCAGCAGTTACGAACGTGGGGGGGCCGCGGCGGGCTACACCTTC

CDR3 length: 18
V gene: TRBV3-1/TRBV3-2
D gene: TRBD2
clone size: .
J gene: TRBJ2-2
CDR3 protein: CASSQARTSGGGTGELFF
CDR3 DNA: TGTGCCAGCAGCCAAGCGAGGACTAGCGGAGGGGGCACCGGGGAGCTGTTTTTT

CDR3 length: 15
V gene: TRBV3-1/TRBV3-2
D gene: .
clone size: .
J gene: TRBJ1-1
CDR3 protein: CASSHYEVGFTEAFF
CDR3 DNA: TGTGCCAGCAGCCATTACGAAGTCGGGTTCACTGAAGCTTTCTTT

CDR3 length: 16
V gene: TRBV2
D gene: TRBD2
clone size: .
J gene: TRBJ2-2
CDR3 protein: CASSASGGAGSGELFF
CDR3 DNA: TGTGCCAGCAGTGCCAGCGGGGGGGCTGGTAGCGGGGAGCTGTTTTTT

CDR3 length: 15
V gene: TRBV4-3
D gene: TRBD1
clone size: .
J gene: TRBJ1-2
CDR3 protein: CASSQDRDRGEGYTF
CDR3 DNA: TGCGCCAGCAGCCAAGATAGGGACAGGGGAGAGGGCTACACCTTC

CDR3 length: 15
V gene: TRBV6-2/TRBV6-3
D gene: .
clone size: .
J gene: TRBJ1-6
CDR3 protein: CASSYYEGGNSPLHF
CDR3 DNA: TGTGCCAGCAGTTATTATGAAGGGGGGAATTCACCCCTCCACTTT

CDR3 length: 17
V gene: TRBV7-8
D gene: .
clone size: .
J gene: TRBJ2-1
CDR3 protein: CASSLRNPGVSYNEQFF
CDR3 DNA: TGTGCCAGCAGCTTAAGAAATCCAGGGGTTTCCTACAATGAGCAGTTCTTC

CDR3 length: 16
V gene: TRBV7-9
D gene: TRBD2
clone size: .
J gene: TRBJ2-5
CDR3 protein: CASSLARSSGSGTQYF
CDR3 DNA: TGTGCCAGCAGCTTAGCGCGTTCTAGCGGGTCCGGGACCCAGTACTTC

CDR3 length: 14
V gene: TRBV19
D gene: .
clone size: .
J gene: TRBJ1-5
CDR3 protein: CASRWTSSNQPQHF
CDR3 DNA: TGTGCCAGTAGGTGGACTTCAAGCAATCAGCCCCAGCATTTT

CDR3 length: 15
V gene: TRBV6-5
D gene: .
clone size: .
J gene: TRBJ1-5
CDR3 protein: CASRASGAFNQPQHF
CDR3 DNA: TGTGCCAGCAGGGCATCAGGGGCTTTTAATCAGCCCCAGCATTTT

CDR3 length: 15
V gene: TRBV5-6
D gene: .
clone size: .
J gene: TRBJ1-2
CDR3 protein: CASSIRTVTNYGYTF
CDR3 DNA: TGTGCCAGCAGCATAAGGACAGTAACTAACTATGGCTACACCTTC

CDR3 length: 15
V gene: TRBV10-3
D gene: TRBD1
clone size: once
J gene: TRBJ1-2
CDR3 protein: CAISDGQGSDYGYTF
CDR3 DNA: TGTGCCATCAGTGACGGACAGGGATCGGACTATGGCTACACCTTC

CDR3 length: 15
V gene: TRBV6-5
D gene: .
clone size: few
J gene: TRBJ1-5
CDR3 protein: CASSYGGGINQPQHF
CDR3 DNA: TGTGCCAGCAGTTACGGGGGCGGAATAAATCAGCCCCAGCATTTT

CDR3 length: 12
V gene: TRBV5-6
D gene: .
clone size: .
J gene: TRBJ1-1
CDR3 protein: CASSLMNTEAFF
CDR3 DNA: TGTGCCAGCAGCTTGATGAACACTGAAGCTTTCTTT

CDR3 length: 14
V gene: TRBV5-1
D gene: .
clone size: .
J gene: TRBJ2-7
CDR3 protein: CASSLGLLSYEQYF
CDR3 DNA: TGCGCCAGCAGCTTGGGACTCCTTTCCTACGAGCAGTACTTC

CDR3 length: 15
V gene: TRBV15
D gene: .
clone size: .
J gene: TRBJ2-5
CDR3 protein: CATSRDPLVGETQYF
CDR3 DNA: TGTGCCACCAGCAGAGATCCTCTCGTGGGGGAGACCCAGTACTTC

CDR3 length: 14
V gene: TRBV5-1
D gene: TRBD2
clone size: .
J gene: TRBJ2-7
CDR3 protein: CASSLVAGSYEQYF
CDR3 DNA: TGCGCCAGCAGCTTAGTAGCGGGCTCCTACGAGCAGTACTTC

CDR3 length: 14
V gene: TRBV5-1
D gene: TRBD1
clone size: .
J gene: TRBJ1-2
CDR3 protein: CASSLGQGEYGYTF
CDR3 DNA: TGCGCCAGCAGCTTGGGACAGGGCGAATATGGCTACACCTTC

CDR3 length: 14
V gene: TRBV3-1/TRBV3-2
D gene: .
clone size: .
J gene: TRBJ1-1
CDR3 protein: CASSPWGENTEAFF
CDR3 DNA: TGTGCCAGCAGCCCGTGGGGGGAGAACACTGAAGCTTTCTTT

CDR3 length: 14
V gene: TRBV5-4
D gene: .
clone size: .
J gene: TRBJ2-7
CDR3 protein: CASSPDPITYEQYF
CDR3 DNA: TGTGCCAGCAGCCCAGACCCCATTACCTACGAGCAGTACTTC

CDR3 length: 15
V gene: TRBV5-1
D gene: .
clone size: .
J gene: TRBJ2-1
CDR3 protein: CASSRTGSSYNEQFF
CDR3 DNA: TGCGCCAGCAGCCGGACCGGGAGCTCCTACAATGAGCAGTTCTTC

CDR3 length: 11
V gene: TRBV6-2/TRBV6-3
D gene: .
clone size: .
J gene: TRBJ1-1
CDR3 protein: CASSQGAEAFF
CDR3 DNA: TGTGCCAGCAGCCAGGGTGCTGAAGCTTTCTTT

CDR3 length: 13
V gene: TRBV12-3/TRBV12-4
D gene: .
clone size: few
J gene: TRBJ1-2
CDR3 protein: CASSFGATNGYTF
CDR3 DNA: TGTGCCAGCAGTTTTGGGGCCACCAATGGCTACACCTTC

CDR3 length: 12
V gene: TRBV7-8
D gene: .
clone size: few
J gene: TRBJ1-3
CDR3 protein: CASSLAGNTIYF
CDR3 DNA: TGTGCCAGCAGCCTAGCTGGAAACACCATATATTTT

CDR3 length: 17
V gene: TRBV7-2
D gene: .
clone size: .
J gene: TRBJ1-1
CDR3 protein: CASSDAGGHPLNTEAFF
CDR3 DNA: TGTGCCAGCAGCGACGCTGGGGGACACCCGTTGAACACTGAAGCTTTCTTT

CDR3 length: 15
V gene: TRBV10-3
D gene: TRBD1
clone size: .
J gene: TRBJ1-3
CDR3 protein: CAISETGGLGNTIYF
CDR3 DNA: TGTGCCATCAGTGAGACAGGGGGTCTTGGAAACACCATATATTTT

CDR3 length: 16
V gene: TRBV19
D gene: TRBD1
clone size: .
J gene: TRBJ1-2
CDR3 protein: CASSIGPTGGNYGYTF
CDR3 DNA: TGTGCCAGTAGTATAGGGCCGACAGGGGGAAACTATGGCTACACCTTC

CDR3 length: 15
V gene: TRBV24-1
D gene: .
clone size: .
J gene: TRBJ2-1
CDR3 protein: CATSDLPGSYNEQFF
CDR3 DNA: TGTGCCACCAGTGATTTGCCAGGATCCTACAATGAGCAGTTCTTC

CDR3 length: 15
V gene: TRBV3-1/TRBV3-2
D gene: TRBD2
clone size: .
J gene: TRBJ2-7
CDR3 protein: CASSQGLAYVREQYF
CDR3 DNA: TGTGCCAGCAGCCAAGGACTAGCTTACGTCCGCGAGCAGTACTTC

CDR3 length: 17
V gene: TRBV19
D gene: TRBD1
clone size: .
J gene: TRBJ2-6
CDR3 protein: CASSGGQGDSGANVLTF
CDR3 DNA: TGTGCCAGTAGTGGCGGACAGGGGGACTCTGGGGCCAACGTCCTGACTTTC

CDR3 length: 17
V gene: TRBV4-3
D gene: TRBD2
clone size: once
J gene: TRBJ2-7
CDR3 protein: CASSQDLSAGGAYEQYF
CDR3 DNA: TGCGCCAGCAGCCAAGATCTCTCGGCGGGGGGAGCCTACGAGCAGTACTTC

CDR3 length: 13
V gene: TRBV5-1
D gene: .
clone size: .
J gene: TRBJ2-5
CDR3 protein: CASSLAVQETQYF
CDR3 DNA: TGCGCCAGCAGCTTGGCCGTCCAAGAGACCCAGTACTTC

CDR3 length: 15
V gene: TRBV5-1
D gene: TRBD1
clone size: .
J gene: TRBJ2-7
CDR3 protein: CASSGTDRGVREQYF
CDR3 DNA: TGCGCCAGCAGCGGGACTGACAGGGGGGTTAGGGAGCAGTACTTC

CDR3 length: 13
V gene: TRBV12-5
D gene: .
clone size: .
J gene: TRBJ1-2
CDR3 protein: CASGPIGVNGYTF
CDR3 DNA: TGTGCTAGTGGTCCCATAGGGGTCAATGGCTACACCTTC

CDR3 length: 13
V gene: TRBV5-1
D gene: TRBD1
clone size: .
J gene: TRBJ2-7
CDR3 protein: CASSRGQAYEQYF
CDR3 DNA: TGCGCCAGCAGCCGGGGACAGGCCTACGAGCAGTACTTC

CDR3 length: 13
V gene: TRBV3-1/TRBV3-2
D gene: .
clone size: .
J gene: TRBJ1-5
CDR3 protein: CASSRQADQPQHF
CDR3 DNA: TGTGCCAGCAGCCGACAGGCCGATCAGCCCCAGCATTTT

CDR3 length: 16
V gene: TRBV27
D gene: .
clone size: .
J gene: TRBJ2-2
CDR3 protein: CASSFGWGPNTGELFF
CDR3 DNA: TGTGCCAGCAGTTTCGGGTGGGGGCCGAACACCGGGGAGCTGTTTTTT

CDR3 length: 12
V gene: TRBV7-9
D gene: .
clone size: .
J gene: TRBJ1-2
CDR3 protein: CASSLRNYGYTF
CDR3 DNA: TGTGCCAGCAGCTTGCGTAACTATGGCTACACCTTC

CDR3 length: 14
V gene: TRBV6-5
D gene: .
clone size: .
J gene: TRBJ1-1
CDR3 protein: CASSSLGGNTEAFF
CDR3 DNA: TGTGCCAGCAGTTCCTTAGGCGGGAACACTGAAGCTTTCTTT

CDR3 length: 13
V gene: TRBV30
D gene: TRBD1
clone size: .
J gene: TRBJ1-4
CDR3 protein: CACHGQVNEKLFF
CDR3 DNA: TGTGCCTGCCACGGACAGGTTAATGAAAAACTGTTTTTT

CDR3 length: 16
V gene: TRBV7-3
D gene: TRBD1
clone size: .
J gene: TRBJ2-2
CDR3 protein: CASSPTGTGNTGELFF
CDR3 DNA: TGTGCCAGCAGCCCAACCGGGACAGGGAACACCGGGGAGCTGTTTTTT

CDR3 length: 13
V gene: TRBV5-1
D gene: .
clone size: .
J gene: TRBJ1-5
CDR3 protein: CASSLERLGPQHF
CDR3 DNA: TGCGCCAGCAGCTTGGAGCGCCTAGGGCCCCAGCATTTT

CDR3 length: 15
V gene: TRBV23-1
D gene: .
clone size: .
J gene: TRBJ1-1
CDR3 protein: CASSQLVMGNTEAFF
CDR3 DNA: TGCGCCAGCAGTCAACTCGTGATGGGGAACACTGAAGCTTTCTTT

CDR3 length: 16
V gene: TRBV5-4
D gene: .
clone size: .
J gene: TRBJ2-1
CDR3 protein: CASSLGTPSSYNEQFF
CDR3 DNA: TGTGCCAGCAGCTTGGGGACGCCAAGCTCCTACAATGAGCAGTTCTTC